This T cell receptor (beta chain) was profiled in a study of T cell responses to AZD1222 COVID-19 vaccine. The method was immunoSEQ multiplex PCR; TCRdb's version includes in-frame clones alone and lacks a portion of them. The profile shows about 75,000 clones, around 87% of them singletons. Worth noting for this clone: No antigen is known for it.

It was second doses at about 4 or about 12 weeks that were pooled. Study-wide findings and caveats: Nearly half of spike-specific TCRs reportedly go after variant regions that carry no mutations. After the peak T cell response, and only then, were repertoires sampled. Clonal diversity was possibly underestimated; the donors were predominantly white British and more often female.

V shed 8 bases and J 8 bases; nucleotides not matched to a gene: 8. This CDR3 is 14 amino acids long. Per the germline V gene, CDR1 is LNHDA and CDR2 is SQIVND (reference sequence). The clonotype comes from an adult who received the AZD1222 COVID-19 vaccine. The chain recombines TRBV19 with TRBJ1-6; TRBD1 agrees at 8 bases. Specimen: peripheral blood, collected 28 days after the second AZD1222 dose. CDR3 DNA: TGTGCCAGTTCCTGGACAGGGCAGGATTCACCCCTCCACTTT. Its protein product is CASSWTGQDSPLHF.